This T cell receptor (beta chain) is drawn from a study of early T cells in non-severe SARS-CoV-2 infection. Findings of the study overall: A preference for anti-spike CD8 responses marked VDJdb matching, which missed private and CD4 specificities.

This CDR3 spans 13 amino acids. V was shortened by 3 bases and J by 1 base, with 7 bases between the two germline ends. Germline V gene lookup returns CDR1 MNHEY and CDR2 SMNVEV (reference sequence). Unique molecular identifiers were affixed to single, distinct cDNA molecules. TCRdb processed the 5' RACE reads anew with MiXCR; each CDR3 protein has one entry. Among tens of thousands of distinct CDR3 sequences, under 7% were seen once, and the ten largest hold about 5.5%. Of note for this clonotype: No antigen is known for it.

The sequence was collected from an adult who was a healthcare worker with PCR-confirmed SARS-CoV-2 infection or an uninfected control (not recorded which). The chain has TRBV27 and TRBJ2-7; D gene ambiguous. The specimen sequenced was whole blood. CDR3 protein: CASSLSQSYEQYF. In DNA form, the CDR3 reads TGTGCCAGCAGTTTGTCCCAGTCCTACGAGCAGTACTTC.